The TCR beta chain under discussion was sequenced for a study of OX40 agonist ivuxolimab in advanced cancers. Study-level background: Intravenous ivuxolimab at 0.01 to 10 mg/kg was given to patients every 2 weeks. Dose-escalation cases comprised hepatocellular carcinoma, melanoma, renal cell or head and neck cancer. A partial response was reached by three patients: one with hepatocellular carcinoma and two with cutaneous melanoma.

Germline CDR1 reads KGHSH; CDR2 reads LQKENI. The V gene lost 2 bases and the J gene lost 3 bases, with 11 bases spanning the gap. CDR3 length: 14 amino acids. Sequenced by immunoSEQ multiplex PCR; TCRdb stores in-frame clones only, minus some. The sample contains approximately 9,300 clones, roughly 90% of which appear only once. Sampling of blood occurred at baseline, cycle 4 day 1, and cycle 7 day 1. The source was CD4+ or CD8+ T cells sorted from blood, collected in a trial of the OX40 agonist ivuxolimab. The receptor's source is an adult with an advanced solid tumor such as melanoma, head and neck, liver or kidney cancer. The chain couples TRBV18 to TRBJ2-7, with no clear D. The CDR3 here is CASSPEAASYEQYF. CDR3 nucleotide sequence: TGTGCCAGCTCACCAGAAGCAGCTAGCTACGAGCAGTACTTC.